This TCR beta chain originates from a study of T cell responses to AZD1222 COVID-19 vaccine. The CDR3 is 14 amino acids. Germline V gene lookup returns CDR1 MGHRA and CDR2 YSYEKL. V was pared by 0 bases and J by 5 bases, with 10 bases between. Study-level findings and limits: Close to half of spike-specific TCRs reportedly recognize unmutated variant regions. Two doses of AZD1222 preceded a rise in Spike-specific TCR breadth and depth. Clonal diversity was possibly underestimated, and the donors were mostly white British, with more females.

Repertoires were generated with immunoSEQ multiplex PCR, while TCRdb's copy carries only in-frame clones and drops some. The sample has approximately 150,000 clones, approximately 89% seen once. Comment on this clone: The target antigen is unknown.

This rearrangement joins TRBV4-1 to TRBJ2-5, with D possibly being TRBD1 or TRBD2 (6 bases each). This receptor was obtained from an adult in good health. Sequences were derived from peripheral blood, sampled on day 0 of MenACWY control vaccination. CDR3 nucleotides: TGCGCCAGCAGCCAAGAGAGGGGGAGGGAGACCCAGTACTTC. This gives the protein CASSQERGRETQYF.